The 19 T cell receptor beta chains in this list originate from one sample, sequenced in a study of blood T cell repertoires in COVID-19 (dated by TCRdb to the early 2020s). To prepare the library, the immunoSEQ multiplex PCR assay was applied. Sourced from immuneACCESS, this table was stored by TCRdb with only in-frame sequences that have V and J called. A share of the clones is absent; for the studies checked, an unresolved V gene accounts for under half, and the remainder has no known explanation. The table for this sample lists roughly 220,000 clones; less than 90% of them were counted only once. The top ten clonotypes cover 2.6% of the sample. Sequencing used PBMCs or T cells enriched from blood (not recorded which). The receptor set was obtained from a woman aged 30 to 39 who had recovered from COVID-19.

V gene TRBV5-1 combines with J gene TRBJ2-7, with 8 bases identical to TRBD2. After removal of 1 base from V and 3 bases from J, the junction contained 0 bases not matched to a gene. This CDR3 is 13 amino acids long. The germline gives CDR1 SGHRS, CDR2 YFSETQ. CDR3: CASSLRGGYEQYF. CDR3 nucleotides: TGCGCCAGCAGCTTGCGGGGGGGCTACGAGCAGTACTTC.

In its sample, this clone was seen many times. The V and J genes are TRBV4-1 and TRBJ1-2; D ambiguous. V lost 2 bases, J lost 4 bases, and 8 bases lay in between. The CDR3 runs 13 residues. CDR1 is MGHRA and CDR2 is YSYEKL in the germline V gene. The CDR3 protein is CASSQSNSYGYTF. CDR3 nucleotide sequence: TGCGCCAGCAGCCAAAGCAACTCCTATGGCTACACCTTC.

The chain is built from TRBV5-8 and TRBJ1-6; a possible D gene is TRBD1 (5 bases). Deletions cut 1 base from V and 14 bases from J, with 13 bases between. The CDR3 is 13 amino acids. The germline V gene encodes CDR1 SGHTS and CDR2 YDEGEE. The CDR3 is CASSLPQGGTLHF. As DNA, the CDR3 is TGTGCCAGCAGCTTGCCTCAGGGTGGAACCCTCCACTTT.

The chain joins TRBV6-4 to TRBJ2-1; 9 bases are a match to TRBD2. The CDR3 is 16 amino acids. V gave up 0 bases and J gave up 7 bases; unmatched junction bases: 7. The germline gives CDR1 MRHNA, CDR2 SNTAGT. The DNA for the CDR3 is TGTGCCAGCAGTGACTCAGCTAGCGGGGCCCTAAATGAGCAGTTCTTC. This translates into CASSDSASGALNEQFF.

The V gene is TRBV27, the J gene TRBJ2-1; TRBD1 agrees at 9 bases. Germline-derived CDR1 and CDR2 are MNHEY and SMNVEV (reference sequence). The V segment lost 4 bases and the J segment 5 bases; nucleotides outside the gene matches: 6. This CDR3 has 15 amino acids. The CDR3 DNA reads as TGTGCCAGCAGTTACCGGGACAGGGCTAACAATGAGCAGTTCTTC. It codes for CASSYRDRANNEQFF.

The chain is built from TRBV6-2 or TRBV6-3 and TRBJ2-5, with D unresolved. Trimming pared 2 bases from V and 5 bases from J, leaving 6 bases between. CDR3 size: 12 residues. Germline CDR1 reads MNHEY; CDR2 reads SVGEGT. The chain's CDR3 is CASSYQWETQYF. The CDR3 nucleotides read TGTGCCAGCAGTTACCAGTGGGAGACCCAGTACTTC.

The rearrangement links TRBV4-1 to TRBJ1-5; 7 bases are shared with TRBD1. CDR1 is MGHRA, CDR2 YSYEKL, per germline. The CDR3 is made up of 15 amino acids. The V segment lost 0 bases and the J segment 6 bases; nucleotides outside the gene matches: 5. CDR3 residues: CASSQDRQGGQPQHF. CDR3 coding DNA: TGCGCCAGCAGCCAAGATCGGCAGGGGGGTCAGCCCCAGCATTTT.

V and J are TRBV9 and TRBJ2-2; D possibly corresponds to TRBD1 (6 bases). From germline, CDR1 is SGDLS and CDR2 YYNGEE. The CDR3 has 16 amino acids. V lost 3 bases and J lost 0, with 12 bases in between. CDR3 DNA: TGTGCCAGCAGCGACTTAAGGACAGCGAACACCGGGGAGCTGTTTTTT. It yields the protein CASSDLRTANTGELFF.

This clone has just one count. V gene TRBV19 combines with J gene TRBJ1-2; a possible D gene is TRBD1 (5 bases). Germline V CDR1 and CDR2: LNHDA, SQIVND (reference sequence). The V end was cut by 7 bases, the J end by 3 bases, with 9 bases between. The CDR3 consists of 12 residues. In DNA form, the CDR3 reads TGTGCCAGTAAGCGGGGGGACTATGGCTACACCTTC. This gives the protein CASKRGDYGYTF.

The V gene is TRBV7-9, the J gene TRBJ2-3; D is unresolved. The CDR3 runs to 14 residues. Trimming removed 4 bases from V and 0 bases from J, with 8 bases in between. Germline-derived CDR1 and CDR2 are SEHNR and FQNEAQ (reference sequence). The CDR3 is CASSYSVSTDTQYF. The CDR3 DNA reads TGTGCCAGCAGCTATTCGGTTAGCACAGATACGCAGTATTTT.

The rearrangement uses TRBV5-1 and TRBJ1-4; tentatively, D is TRBD1 (5 bases). Germline CDR1 is SGHRS and CDR2 is YFSETQ. V was shortened by 0 bases and J by 5 bases, with 20 bases between the two germline ends. The CDR3 is made up of 18 amino acids. The CDR3 nucleotides are TGCGCCAGCAGCTTGGCCCGGAACGGGCGGGGGATAAATGAAAAACTGTTTTTT. Its protein product is CASSLARNGRGINEKLFF. Using reference TRBV5-1 and TRBJ1-4 for the parts outside the CDR3, the full variable domain is KAGVTQTPRYLIKTRGQQVTLSCSPISGHRSVSWYQQTPGQGLQFLFEYFSETQRNKGNFPGRFSGRQFSNSRSEMNVSTLELGDSALYLCASSLARNGRGINEKLFFGSGTQLSVL.

V and J are TRBV2 and TRBJ1-2; the match to TRBD1 covers 8 bases. V lost 5 bases, J lost 0 bases, and 5 bases stayed unmatched. This CDR3 region has 15 residues. Germline assignment: CDR1 SNHLY and CDR2 FYNNEI. The DNA of the CDR3 is TGTGCCAGCAGTCCCGGGACAGGACCTAACTATGGCTACACCTTC. This translates into CASSPGTGPNYGYTF.

V is TRBV3-1 (or the pseudogene TRBV3-2) and J is TRBJ1-2, with unresolved D. Germline V gives CDR1 LGHDT, CDR2 YNNKEL (reference sequence). V was clipped by 0 bases and J by 6 bases, with 2 bases between them. The CDR3 sequence is 11 residues long. CDR3 in amino acids: CASSQDNGYTF. The CDR3 nucleotides are TGTGCCAGCAGCCAAGACAATGGCTACACCTTC.

The chain employs TRBV6-5 and TRBJ2-1; 8 nucleotides line up with TRBD2. CDR1 is MNHEY and CDR2 is SVGAGI in the germline V gene. After removal of 6 bases from V and 7 bases from J, the junction contained 11 bases not matched to a gene. The CDR3 extends over 15 amino acids. The CDR3 bases are TGTGCCAGCAGCCCACTAGCGGTTAAGGGGAATGAGCAGTTCTTC. Residues: CASSPLAVKGNEQFF.

The chain uses TRBV10-3 and TRBJ1-5; D may be TRBD1 (5 bases). Trimming removed 3 bases from V and 6 bases from J, with 18 bases in between. Germline CDR1 is ENHRY and CDR2 is SYGVKD. The CDR3 length is 16 residues. CDR3 residues: CAISDLPGGEGQPQHF. CDR3 sequence (DNA): TGTGCCATCAGTGATCTGCCGGGGGGTGAAGGTCAGCCCCAGCATTTT.

The J gene is TRBJ2-7, the V gene TRBV6-5, with 7 bases matching TRBD2. With V trimmed by 4 bases and J by 2 bases, 2 bases remained unmatched. The CDR3 consists of 13 residues. CDR1 is MNHEY, CDR2 SVGAGI, per germline. The CDR3 loop reads CASSSRGAYEQYF. In DNA, the CDR3 is TGTGCCAGCAGTTCCCGGGGGGCCTACGAGCAGTACTTC.

V usage is TRBV7-2 and J usage is TRBJ1-2; the D is unclear. The CDR3 runs to 12 residues. Germline CDR1 reads SGHTA; CDR2 reads FQGNSA. V was pared by 0 bases and J by 4 bases, with 3 bases between. This CDR3 is CASSLALYGYTF. CDR3 coding DNA: TGTGCCAGCAGCTTAGCCCTCTATGGCTACACCTTC. The whole variable domain, filled in from reference TRBV7-2 and TRBJ1-2, reads GAGVSQSPSNKVTEKGKDVELRCDPISGHTALYWYRQSLGQGLEFLIYFQGNSAPDKSGLPSDRFSAERTGGSVSTLTIQRTQQEDSAVYLCASSLALYGYTFGSGTRLTVV.

The chain links TRBV7-2 to TRBJ1-2, with D possibly TRBD1 on 5 matching bases. V was pared by 5 bases and J by 3 bases, with 13 bases between. CDR1 is SGHTA and CDR2 is FQGNSA in the germline V gene. The CDR3 consists of 14 residues. CDR3 loop: CASSQPGGYYGYTF. The CDR3 DNA follows: TGTGCCAGCAGCCAACCTGGGGGGTACTATGGCTACACCTTC.

Comments on this clone: Other nucleotide sequences in the sample specify the same CDR3. This chain links TRBV7-2 with TRBJ1-1; D remains ambiguous. Germline CDR1 and CDR2: SGHTA and FQGNSA. The V end lost 2 bases, the J end lost 1 base, and 5 bases lay between the germline ends. CDR3 length equals 13 residues. The CDR3 nucleotides read TGTGCCAGCAGCTTAACTGAGAACACTGAAGCTTTCTTT. Its translation is CASSLTENTEAFF.